The rows below give T cell receptor beta chains drawn from one sample of a study of blood T cell repertoires in COVID-19. Generated by immunoSEQ multiplex PCR, the TCRdb table keeps only in-frame clones and is missing some. This sample carries around 200,000 clones, under 80% of them seen once, and the ten largest clones take around 12%. Sequencing was done on a sample of peripheral blood. These TCRs come from a woman aged 50 to 60 with acute or convalescent COVID-19. Each CDR3 is given with its conserved first and last residue.

V,J,CDR3
TRBV10-2,TRBJ1-1,CASTLGGGNTEAFF
TRBV27,TRBJ1-4,CASSLARMSEKLFF
TRBV6-1,TRBJ1-2,CASSEGPGANYGYTF
TRBV25-1,TRBJ1-2,CASSSQGRAYGYTF
TRBV5-1,TRBJ1-5,CASRALIRVWNQPQHF
TRBV14,TRBJ2-3,CASSQGSTRDTQYF
TRBV19,TRBJ1-6,CASSTGQVFDSPLHF
TRBV7-2,TRBJ2-3,CASSLAVAGGTDTQYF
TRBV19,TRBJ1-5,CASSPVDQPQHF
TRBV19,TRBJ1-1,CASKGEFNTEAFF
TRBV30,TRBJ2-1,CAWSVEPLQFF
TRBV15,TRBJ2-1,CATSRDYRGRDNEQFF
TRBV20-1,TRBJ1-2,CRAQGPYGYTF
TRBV3-1/TRBV3-2,TRBJ1-1,CASSRGLMNTEAFF
TRBV18,TRBJ1-1,CASSPATGRRGTEAFF
TRBV19,TRBJ2-1,CASSPLTIRRSNEQFF
TRBV14,TRBJ1-1,CASSRPGHMNTEAFF
TRBV27,TRBJ2-1,CASSLAGSTGGSNEQFF
TRBV28,TRBJ1-1,CASRGWRTYTEAFF
TRBV5-1,TRBJ2-1,CASSPTSGGAYEQFF